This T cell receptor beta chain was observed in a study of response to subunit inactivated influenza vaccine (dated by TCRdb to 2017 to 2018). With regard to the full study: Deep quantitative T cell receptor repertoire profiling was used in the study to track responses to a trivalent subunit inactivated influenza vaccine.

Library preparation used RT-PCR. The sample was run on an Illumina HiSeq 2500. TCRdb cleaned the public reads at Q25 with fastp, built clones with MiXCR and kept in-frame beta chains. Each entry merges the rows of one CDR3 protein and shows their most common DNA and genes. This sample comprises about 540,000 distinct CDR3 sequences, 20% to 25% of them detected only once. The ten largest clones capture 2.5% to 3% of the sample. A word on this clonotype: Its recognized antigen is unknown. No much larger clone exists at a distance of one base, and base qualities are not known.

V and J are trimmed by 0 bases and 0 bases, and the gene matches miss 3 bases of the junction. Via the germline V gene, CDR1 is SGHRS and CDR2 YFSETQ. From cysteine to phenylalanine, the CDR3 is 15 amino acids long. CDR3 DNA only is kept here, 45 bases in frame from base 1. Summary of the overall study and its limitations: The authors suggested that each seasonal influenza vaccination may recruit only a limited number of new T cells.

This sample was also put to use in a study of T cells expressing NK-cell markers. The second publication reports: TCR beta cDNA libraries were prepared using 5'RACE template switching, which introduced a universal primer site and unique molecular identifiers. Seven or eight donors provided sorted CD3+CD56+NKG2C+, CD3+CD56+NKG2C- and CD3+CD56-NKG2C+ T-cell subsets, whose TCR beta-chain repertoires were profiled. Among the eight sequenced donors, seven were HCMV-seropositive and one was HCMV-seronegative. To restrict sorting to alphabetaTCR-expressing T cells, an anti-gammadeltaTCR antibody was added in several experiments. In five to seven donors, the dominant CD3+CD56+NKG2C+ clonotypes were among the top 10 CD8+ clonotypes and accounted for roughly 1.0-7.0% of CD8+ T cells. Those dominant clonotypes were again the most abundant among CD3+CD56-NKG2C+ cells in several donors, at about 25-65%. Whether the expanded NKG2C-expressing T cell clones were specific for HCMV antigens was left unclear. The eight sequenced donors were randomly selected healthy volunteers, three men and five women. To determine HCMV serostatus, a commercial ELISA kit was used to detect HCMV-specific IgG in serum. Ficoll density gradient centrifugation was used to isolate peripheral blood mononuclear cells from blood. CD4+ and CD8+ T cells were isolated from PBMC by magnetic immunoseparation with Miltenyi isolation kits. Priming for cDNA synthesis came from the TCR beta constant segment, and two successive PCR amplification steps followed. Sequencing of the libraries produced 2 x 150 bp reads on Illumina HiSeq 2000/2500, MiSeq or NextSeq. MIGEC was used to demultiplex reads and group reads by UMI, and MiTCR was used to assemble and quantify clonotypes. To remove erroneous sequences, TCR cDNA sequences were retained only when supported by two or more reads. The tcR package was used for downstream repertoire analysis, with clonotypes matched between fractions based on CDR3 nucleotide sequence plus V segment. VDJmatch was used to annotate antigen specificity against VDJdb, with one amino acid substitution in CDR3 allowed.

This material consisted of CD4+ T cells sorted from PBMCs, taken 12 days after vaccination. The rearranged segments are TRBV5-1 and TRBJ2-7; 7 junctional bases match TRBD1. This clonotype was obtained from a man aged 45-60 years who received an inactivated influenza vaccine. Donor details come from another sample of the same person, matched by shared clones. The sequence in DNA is TGCGCCAGCAGCTTGGGGACAGGAGACTCCTACGAGCAGTACTTC. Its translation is CASSLGTGDSYEQYF.